The next 16 T cell receptor beta chains were all read from a single sample in a study of blood T cells in healthy people across ages. PCR was performed a second time for about 6 to 12 cycles using a sample-barcoded 5' primer and a J-beta primer mix. TCRdb reprocessed the 5' RACE reads with MiXCR, giving one entry per CDR3 protein. The sample contains over a million distinct CDR3 sequences, less than 50% of which appear only once. The specimen was blood. These receptors came from a woman aged 55-69 years in good health.

The rearrangement joins TRBV3-1 to TRBJ2-3, with 9 positions matching TRBD1. The CDR3 has 16 residues. The germline V gene encodes CDR1 LGHDT and CDR2 YNNKEL (reference sequence). The trim removed 1 base at V and 5 bases at J, leaving 7 bases unmatched. CDR3 loop: CASSQGNRGREDTQYF. CDR3 nucleotide sequence: TGTGCCAGCAGCCAAGGAAACAGGGGGCGTGAAGATACGCAGTATTTT.

The gene calls are TRBV7-2 and TRBJ1-5; the match to TRBD1 covers 7 bases. J gave up 3 bases and V 5 bases, and 4 bases lay outside the gene matches. Germline V gives CDR1 SGHTA, CDR2 FQGNSA. The CDR3 length is 14 residues. CDR3 sequence reads: CASSKGGLNQPQHF. The DNA for the CDR3 is TGTGCCAGCAGCAAAGGGGGCCTCAATCAGCCCCAGCATTTT.

This clonotype has only a few counts. The chain carries TRBV20-1 and TRBJ2-7, with no clear D. CDR1 is DFQATT and CDR2 is SNEGSKA in the germline V gene (reference sequence). The CDR3 runs to 15 residues. The V gene lost 0 bases and the J gene lost 4 bases, with 16 bases spanning the gap. The chain's CDR3 is CSARDRTGIGYEQYF. The CDR3, as DNA: TGCAGTGCTAGAGACCGGACGGGCATTGGGTACGAGCAGTACTTC.

V gene TRBV20-1 combines with J gene TRBJ2-7; 7 bases line up with TRBD2. The CDR3 sequence is 15 residues long. V lost 0 bases, J lost 2 bases, and 7 bases stayed unmatched. Germline loops: CDR1 DFQATT, CDR2 SNEGSKA (reference sequence). The CDR3 loop is CSARDRASGTYEQYF. The DNA for the CDR3 is TGCAGTGCTAGAGATAGAGCTAGCGGAACCTACGAGCAGTACTTC.

This clonotype has more than one count but fewer than ten. DNA of the CDR3: TGTGCCAGCAGCCCCCGTTCGAGCGGGAACCACAATGAGCAGTTCTTC. Translated: CASSPRSSGNHNEQFF. V and J are TRBV7-2 and TRBJ2-1; 7 bases align to TRBD2. V trimming: 5 bases; J trimming: 5 bases; junction bases outside the gene matches: 12. This CDR3 has 16 residues. Germline V gene sequence: CDR1 SGHTA, CDR2 FQGNSA.

This chain uses TRBV11-2 with TRBJ2-7; D might be TRBD2 (5 bases). The end of the DNA aligns better with TRBJ2-5, so the J call may be wrong. CDR3 length: 15 residues. CDR1 is SGHAT and CDR2 is FQNNGV in the germline V gene. The CDR3 DNA is TGTGCCAGCAGCTTAGTAGGCGTTAGGAGGGAGACCCAGTACTTC. The encoded protein is CASSLVGVRRETQYF.

This chain links TRBV10-3 with TRBJ2-3, with D possibly being TRBD1 or TRBD2 (5 bases each). The germline V and J ends were trimmed by 0 bases and 3 bases, with 10 bases remaining between them. Germline loops: CDR1 ENHRY, CDR2 SYGVKD. The CDR3 contains 15 residues. CDR3 in amino acids: CAISESGVPTDTQYF. As DNA, the CDR3 is TGTGCCATCAGTGAGTCGGGGGTCCCTACAGATACGCAGTATTTT.

V is TRBV20-1 and J is TRBJ1-5, with unresolved D. The CDR3 consists of 16 residues. Germline assignment: CDR1 DFQATT and CDR2 SNEGSKA (reference sequence). V was clipped by 0 bases and J by 0 bases, with 12 bases between them. CDR3 residues: CSARDYLATSNQPQHF. In DNA, the CDR3 is TGCAGTGCTAGAGATTACCTAGCCACTAGCAATCAGCCCCAGCATTTT.

This clonotype was seen repeatedly, ten times or more. This chain's CDR3 is CASSSLPDRNYEQYF. The CDR3 DNA is TGTGCCAGCAGTTCTCTCCCGGACAGGAACTACGAGCAGTACTTC. V gene TRBV12-3 or TRBV12-4 combines with J gene TRBJ2-7; TRBD1 agrees at 7 bases. V shed 4 bases and J 3 bases; nucleotides not matched to a gene: 9. The CDR3 is 15 amino acids.

V usage is TRBV27 and J usage is TRBJ1-3, with D tentatively TRBD1 (6 bases). V was trimmed by 3 bases and J by 4 bases, leaving 13 bases between them. Germline CDR1 reads MNHEY; CDR2 reads SMNVEV (reference sequence). CDR3 length: 15 residues. CDR3 protein: CASSFMGAQGNTIYF. The CDR3 DNA reads as TGTGCCAGCAGTTTTATGGGGGCGCAGGGAAACACCATATATTTT.

This clonotype showed up just a few times. The chain links TRBV18 to TRBJ2-5; weak D call: TRBD2 (6 bases). The CDR3 totals 16 residues. Germline V gene lookup returns CDR1 KGHSH and CDR2 LQKENI. Trimming stripped 3 bases from V and 4 bases from J, with 18 bases between. The CDR3 loop reads CASSPQGQRVGETQYF. DNA of the CDR3: TGTGCCAGCTCACCGCAAGGGCAGCGGGTGGGAGAGACCCAGTACTTC.

This clonotype has just a few counts. The rearrangement links TRBV2 to TRBJ2-5; 8 bases are shared with TRBD1. This CDR3 is built from 14 residues. V was pared by 1 base and J by 4 bases, with 2 bases of the junction left unmatched. CDR1 is SNHLY, CDR2 FYNNEI, per germline. CDR3 in DNA: TGTGCCAGCAGTGAAGACAGGGGGAGAGAGACCCAGTACTTC. Protein: CASSEDRGRETQYF.

The chain couples TRBV28 to TRBJ2-7; a possible D gene is TRBD2 (5 bases). Trimming shortened V by 3 bases and J by 7 bases, and 13 bases separated the two germline ends. Germline values: CDR1 MDHEN, CDR2 SYDVKM. This CDR3 region has 13 residues. CDR3 sequence: CASSFREVGEQYF. CDR3 nucleotide sequence: TGTGCCAGCAGTTTCCGGGAAGTGGGAGAGCAGTACTTC.

V gene TRBV12-3 or TRBV12-4 combines with J gene TRBJ2-6, with TRBD1 identical over 12 bases. The V segment lost 6 bases and the J segment 2 bases; nucleotides outside the gene matches: 2. This CDR3 contains 16 residues. CDR3 bases: TGTGCCAGCAGGGGACAGGGGGCGCCTGGGGCCAACGTCCTGACTTTC. It is translated as CASRGQGAPGANVLTF.

This chain uses TRBV14 with TRBJ2-2; 8 bases map to TRBD1. The CDR3 length is 16 residues. V lost 1 base to trimming and J lost 1 base; unmatched junction nucleotides: 2. CDR1 and CDR2 (germline): SGHDN, FVKESK. The CDR3 here is CASSQGTGRNTGELFF. CDR3 sequence (DNA): TGTGCCAGCAGCCAAGGGACAGGGAGGAACACCGGGGAGCTGTTTTTT.

This clonotype has only a few counts. The J gene is TRBJ2-1, the V gene TRBV2; D remains ambiguous. Trimming stripped 7 bases from V and 0 bases from J, with 13 bases between. The CDR3 is 15 residues long. Germline lookup yields CDR1 SNHLY and CDR2 FYNNEI. Written as DNA, the CDR3 is TGTGCCAGCAAGTATGGCGGAAGCTCCTACAATGAGCAGTTCTTC. It yields the protein CASKYGGSSYNEQFF. The full variable domain, rest sourced from reference TRBV2 and TRBJ2-1, is EPEVTQTPSHQVTQMGQEVILRCVPISNHLYFYWYRQILGQKVEFLVSFYNNEISEKSEIFDDQFSVERPDGSNFTLKIRSTKLEDSAMYFCASKYGGSSYNEQFFGPGTRLTVL.